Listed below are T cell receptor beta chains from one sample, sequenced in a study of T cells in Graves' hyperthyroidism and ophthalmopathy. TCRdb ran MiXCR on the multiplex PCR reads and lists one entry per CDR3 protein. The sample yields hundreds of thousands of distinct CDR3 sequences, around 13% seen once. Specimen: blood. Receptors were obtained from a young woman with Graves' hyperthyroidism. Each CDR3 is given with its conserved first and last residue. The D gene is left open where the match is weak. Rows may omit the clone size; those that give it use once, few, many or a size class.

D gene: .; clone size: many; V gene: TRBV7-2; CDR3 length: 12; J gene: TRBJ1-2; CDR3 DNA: TGTGCCAGCAGCGTACAGGGTTACGGCTACACCTTC; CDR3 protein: CASSVQGYGYTF
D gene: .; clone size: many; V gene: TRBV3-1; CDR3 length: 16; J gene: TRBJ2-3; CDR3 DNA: TGTGCCAGCAGCCAAAGTATAGGGGTCAGCACAGATACGCAGTATTTT; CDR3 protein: CASSQSIGVSTDTQYF
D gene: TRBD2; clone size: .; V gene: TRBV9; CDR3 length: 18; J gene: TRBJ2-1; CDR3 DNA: TGTGCCAGCAGCGCCAACGAACGGACTAGCGGGAGTTGGGATGAGCAGTTCTTC; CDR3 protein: CASSANERTSGSWDEQFF
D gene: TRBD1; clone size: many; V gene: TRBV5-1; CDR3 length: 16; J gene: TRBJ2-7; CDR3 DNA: TGCGCCAGCACCCCGGGAACAGGGGGTTTCTCCTACGAGCAGTACTTC; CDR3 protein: CASTPGTGGFSYEQYF
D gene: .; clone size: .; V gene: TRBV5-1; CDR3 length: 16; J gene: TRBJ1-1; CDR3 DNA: TGCGCCAGCAGCTTGGGACCTCAGGGGAGGAACACTGAAGCTTTCTTT; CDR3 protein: CASSLGPQGRNTEAFF
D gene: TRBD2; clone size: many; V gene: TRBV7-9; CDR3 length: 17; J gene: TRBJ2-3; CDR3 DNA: TGTGCCAGCAGTCCTTGGCGGACTAGCGGTAGAGGAGGTACGCAGTATTTT; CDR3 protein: CASSPWRTSGRGGTQYF
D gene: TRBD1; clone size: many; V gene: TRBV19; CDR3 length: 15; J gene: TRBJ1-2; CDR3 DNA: TGTGCCAGTAGCCCTAGTCGCCGGGACAGGCGGTACTACACCTTC; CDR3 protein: CASSPSRRDRRYYTF
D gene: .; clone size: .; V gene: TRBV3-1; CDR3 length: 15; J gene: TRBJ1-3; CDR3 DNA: TGTGCCAGCAGCCAGACCCAGGGAGCTGGAAACACCATATATTTT; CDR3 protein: CASSQTQGAGNTIYF
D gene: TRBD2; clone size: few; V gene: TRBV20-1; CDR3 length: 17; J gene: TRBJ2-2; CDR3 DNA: TGCAGTGCTAGAGATCTACCGGGACTAGCGAATACCGGGGAGCTGTTTTTT; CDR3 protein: CSARDLPGLANTGELFF
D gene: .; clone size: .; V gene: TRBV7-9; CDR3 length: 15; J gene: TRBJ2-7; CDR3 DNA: TGTGCCAGCAGCTTAAAGGGGACCATCAACAACGAGCAGTACTTC; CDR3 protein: CASSLKGTINNEQYF
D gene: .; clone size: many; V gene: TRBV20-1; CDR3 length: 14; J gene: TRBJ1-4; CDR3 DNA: TGCAGTGCTATCGGACCTGGGGGGGTTGAAAAACTGTTTTTT; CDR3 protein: CSAIGPGGVEKLFF
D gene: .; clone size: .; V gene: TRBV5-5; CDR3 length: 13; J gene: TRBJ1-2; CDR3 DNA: TGTGCCAGCAGCCTAGACGGATACTATGGCTACACCTTC; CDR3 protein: CASSLDGYYGYTF
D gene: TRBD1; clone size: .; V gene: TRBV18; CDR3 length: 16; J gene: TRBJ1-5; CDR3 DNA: TGTGCCAGCTCATCGACAGGGGTTGGGAGCAATCAGCCCCAGCATTTT; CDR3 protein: CASSSTGVGSNQPQHF
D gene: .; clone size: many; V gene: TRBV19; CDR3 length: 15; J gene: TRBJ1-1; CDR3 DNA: TGTGCCAGTAGTGGAGATAAGGGCGCGAACACTGAAGCTTTCTTT; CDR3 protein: CASSGDKGANTEAFF
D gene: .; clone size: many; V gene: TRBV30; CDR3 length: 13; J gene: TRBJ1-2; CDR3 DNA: TGTGCCTGGAGTGTAAACAGGGTGTATGGCTACACCTTC; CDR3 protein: CAWSVNRVYGYTF
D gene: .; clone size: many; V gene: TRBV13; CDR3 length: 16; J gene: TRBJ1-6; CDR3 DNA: TGTGCCAGCAGTAATCAGGGAGTCGGTAGATTTTCACCCCTCCACTTT; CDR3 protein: CASSNQGVGRFSPLHF
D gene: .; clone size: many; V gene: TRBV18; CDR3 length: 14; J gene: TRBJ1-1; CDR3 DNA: TGTGCCAGCTCACCACCTCCTGGGGACACTGAAGCTTTCTTT; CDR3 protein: CASSPPPGDTEAFF
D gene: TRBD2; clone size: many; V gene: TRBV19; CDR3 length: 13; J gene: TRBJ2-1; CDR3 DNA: TGTGCCAGTAGACTAGCGGGTCTAACGGAGCAGTTCTTC; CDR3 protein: CASRLAGLTEQFF
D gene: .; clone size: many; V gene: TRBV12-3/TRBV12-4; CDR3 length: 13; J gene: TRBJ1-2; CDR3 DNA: TGTGCCAGCAGTTTAGGTCAGGAAGGTGGCTACACCTTC; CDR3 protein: CASSLGQEGGYTF
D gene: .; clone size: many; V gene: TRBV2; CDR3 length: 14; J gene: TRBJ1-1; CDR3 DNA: TGTGCCAGCAGTCGGTTATATAGAGACACTGAAGCTTTCTTT; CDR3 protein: CASSRLYRDTEAFF
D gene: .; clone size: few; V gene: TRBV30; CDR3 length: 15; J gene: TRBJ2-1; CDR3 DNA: TGTGCCTCAGAACTGGAACGGAGCTCCTACAATGAGCAGTTCTTC; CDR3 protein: CASELERSSYNEQFF
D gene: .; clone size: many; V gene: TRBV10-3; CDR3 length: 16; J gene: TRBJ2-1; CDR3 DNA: TGTGCCACCCGCCCCGGCGGGACCCAAGGTGGAGGTGAGCAGTTCTTC; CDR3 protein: CATRPGGTQGGGEQFF
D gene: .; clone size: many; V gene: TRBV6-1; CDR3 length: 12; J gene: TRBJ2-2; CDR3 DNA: TGTGCCAGCCTCACGTTGCACGGGGAGCTGTTTTTT; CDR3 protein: CASLTLHGELFF
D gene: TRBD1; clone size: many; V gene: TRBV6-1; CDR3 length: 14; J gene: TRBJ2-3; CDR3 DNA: TGTGCCAGTCTCCCGGGACAGATCACAGATACGCAGTATTTT; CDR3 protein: CASLPGQITDTQYF
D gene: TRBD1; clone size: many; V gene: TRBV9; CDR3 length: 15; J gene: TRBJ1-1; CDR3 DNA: TGTGCCAGCAGCGTGACAGGGGAGGTCTACACTGAAGCTTTCTTT; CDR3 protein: CASSVTGEVYTEAFF
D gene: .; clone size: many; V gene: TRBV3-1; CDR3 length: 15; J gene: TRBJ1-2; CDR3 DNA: TGTGCCAGCAGCCAAGCGGGATCTCCTAACTATGGCTACACCTTC; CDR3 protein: CASSQAGSPNYGYTF
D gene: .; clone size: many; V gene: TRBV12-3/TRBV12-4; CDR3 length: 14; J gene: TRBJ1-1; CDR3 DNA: TGTGCCAGCAGTTTAGGGGTCATGAACACTGAAGCTTTCTTT; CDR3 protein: CASSLGVMNTEAFF
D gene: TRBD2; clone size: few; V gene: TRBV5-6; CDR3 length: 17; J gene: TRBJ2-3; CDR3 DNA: TGTGCCAGCAGCTTTCTCACTAGCGGGAGAAACCCGGATACGCAGTATTTT; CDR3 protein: CASSFLTSGRNPDTQYF
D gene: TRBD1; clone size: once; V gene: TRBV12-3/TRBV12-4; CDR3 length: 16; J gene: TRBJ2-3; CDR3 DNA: TGTGCCAGCAGTTTAGAGGGGGCGGGTTGGACAGATACGCAGTATTTT; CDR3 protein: CASSLEGAGWTDTQYF
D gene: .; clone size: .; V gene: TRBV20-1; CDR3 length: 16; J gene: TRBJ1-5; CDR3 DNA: TGCAGTGCACCCCCGGGGGGCGCAAGAAGCAATCAGCCCCAGCATTTT; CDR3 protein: CSAPPGGARSNQPQHF
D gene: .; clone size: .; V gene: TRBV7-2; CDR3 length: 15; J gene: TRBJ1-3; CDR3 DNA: TGTGCCAGCAGCTTTCGGTTTAGCTCTGGAAACACCATATATTTT; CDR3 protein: CASSFRFSSGNTIYF
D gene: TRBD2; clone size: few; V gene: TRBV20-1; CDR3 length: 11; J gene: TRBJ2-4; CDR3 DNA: TGCAGTGGATTAGCGGGGAACATTCAGTACTTC; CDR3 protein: CSGLAGNIQYF
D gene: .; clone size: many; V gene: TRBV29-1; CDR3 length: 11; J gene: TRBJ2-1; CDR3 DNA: TGCAGCGTTCTGGCACTAAATGAGCAGTTCTTC; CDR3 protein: CSVLALNEQFF
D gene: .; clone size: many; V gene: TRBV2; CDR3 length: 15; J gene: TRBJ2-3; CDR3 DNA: TGTGCCAGCAGTGAATGGGACTCAAGCACAGATACGCAGTATTTT; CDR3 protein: CASSEWDSSTDTQYF
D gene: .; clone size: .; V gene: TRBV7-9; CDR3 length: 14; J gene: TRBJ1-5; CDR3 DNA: TGTGCCAGCAGCTTTTTGGGGGGAAATCAGCCCCAGCATTTT; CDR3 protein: CASSFLGGNQPQHF
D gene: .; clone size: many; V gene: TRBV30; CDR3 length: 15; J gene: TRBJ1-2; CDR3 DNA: TGTGCCTGGAGTGTATTGGCCATCTCCAACTATGGCTACACCTTC; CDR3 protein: CAWSVLAISNYGYTF
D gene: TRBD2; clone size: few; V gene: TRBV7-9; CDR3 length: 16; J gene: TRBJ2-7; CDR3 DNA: TGTGCCAGCAGTTCCCGGACTAGCGACCGCTCCTACGAGCAGTACTTC; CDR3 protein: CASSSRTSDRSYEQYF
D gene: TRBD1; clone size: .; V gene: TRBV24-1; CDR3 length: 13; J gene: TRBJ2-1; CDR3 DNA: TGTGCCACCAGTGCCCAGGGGGCTAATGAGCAGTTCTTC; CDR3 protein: CATSAQGANEQFF
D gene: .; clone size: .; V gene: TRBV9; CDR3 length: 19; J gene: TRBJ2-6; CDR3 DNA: TGTGCCAGCAGCGTATCAACTATGACCTGGGGATCTGGGGCCAACGTCCTGACTTTC; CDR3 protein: CASSVSTMTWGSGANVLTF
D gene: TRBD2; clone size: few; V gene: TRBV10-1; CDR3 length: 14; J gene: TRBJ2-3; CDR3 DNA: TGCGCCAGCAGCGACGGGGGGAACCCAGATACGCAGTATTTT; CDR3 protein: CASSDGGNPDTQYF
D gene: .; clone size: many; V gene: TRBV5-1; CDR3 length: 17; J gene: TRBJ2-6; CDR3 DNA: TGCGCCAGCAGCCCAAGTTACGGGGGATCTGGGGCCAACGTCCTGACTTTC; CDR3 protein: CASSPSYGGSGANVLTF
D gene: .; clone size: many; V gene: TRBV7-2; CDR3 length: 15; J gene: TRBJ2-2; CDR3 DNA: TGTGCCAGCAGCTTAAGGAGGGGAATTCCCGGGGAGCTGTTTTTT; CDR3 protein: CASSLRRGIPGELFF
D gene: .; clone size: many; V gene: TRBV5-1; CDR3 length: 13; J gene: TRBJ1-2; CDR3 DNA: TGCGCCAGCAGCAGCGGGACTAACTATGGCTACACCTTC; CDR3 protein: CASSSGTNYGYTF
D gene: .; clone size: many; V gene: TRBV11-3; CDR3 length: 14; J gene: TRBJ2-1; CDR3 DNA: TGTGCCAGCAGCTTAGAGGGACTTTACAATGAGCAGTTCTTC; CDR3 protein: CASSLEGLYNEQFF
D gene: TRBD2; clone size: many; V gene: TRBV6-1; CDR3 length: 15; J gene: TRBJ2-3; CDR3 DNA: TGTGCCAGCAGGAGGAGCGGGGGCGGGACAGATACGCAGTATTTT; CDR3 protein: CASRRSGGGTDTQYF
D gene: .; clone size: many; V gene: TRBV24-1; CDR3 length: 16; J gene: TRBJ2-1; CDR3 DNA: TGTGCCACCAGTGATGAGGGGTATGGTACATTCGATGAGCAGTTCTTC; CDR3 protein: CATSDEGYGTFDEQFF
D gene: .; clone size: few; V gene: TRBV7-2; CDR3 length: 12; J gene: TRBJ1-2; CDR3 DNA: TGTACCAGCAGTTCCCGGGACACCTTTCCCACCTTC; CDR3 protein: CTSSSRDTFPTF
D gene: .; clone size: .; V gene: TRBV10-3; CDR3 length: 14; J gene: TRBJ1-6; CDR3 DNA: TGTGCCATCAGGGGGAGCTCCTATAATTCACCCCTCCACTTT; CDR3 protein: CAIRGSSYNSPLHF
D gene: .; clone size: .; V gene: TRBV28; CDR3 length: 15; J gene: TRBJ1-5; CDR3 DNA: TGTGCCAGCAATTCGGGACGGCAGATTAATCAGCCCCAGCATTTT; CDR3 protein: CASNSGRQINQPQHF
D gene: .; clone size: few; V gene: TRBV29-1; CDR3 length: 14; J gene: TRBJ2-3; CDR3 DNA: TGCAGCGGCTGCAGGGGTTATAGCACAGATACGCAGTATTTT; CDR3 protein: CSGCRGYSTDTQYF
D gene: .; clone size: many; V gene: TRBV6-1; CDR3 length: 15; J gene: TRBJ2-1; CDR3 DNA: TGTGCCAGCAGCCCACTAGTTCATTCCTACAATGAGCAGTTCTTC; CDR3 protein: CASSPLVHSYNEQFF
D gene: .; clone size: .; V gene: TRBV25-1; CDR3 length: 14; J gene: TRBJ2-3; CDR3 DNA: TGTGCCAGCAGTGACCCAACGGGGGCACATACGCAGTATTTT; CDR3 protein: CASSDPTGAHTQYF
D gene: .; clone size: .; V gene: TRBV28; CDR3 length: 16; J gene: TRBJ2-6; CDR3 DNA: TGTGCCAGCAGTTTTCTTGGGGCTGCTGGGGCCAACGTCCTGACTTTC; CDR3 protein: CASSFLGAAGANVLTF
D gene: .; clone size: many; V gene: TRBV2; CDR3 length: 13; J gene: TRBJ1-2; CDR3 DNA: TGTGCCAGCAGCCCAGCCCCGGTCTATGGCTACACCTTC; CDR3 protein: CASSPAPVYGYTF
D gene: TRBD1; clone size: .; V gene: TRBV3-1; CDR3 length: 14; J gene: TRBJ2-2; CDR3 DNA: TGTGCCAGCAGCAGACAGGGGGCGATCGGGGAGCTGTTTTTT; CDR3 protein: CASSRQGAIGELFF
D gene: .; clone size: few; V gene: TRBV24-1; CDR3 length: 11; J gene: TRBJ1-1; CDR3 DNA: TGTGCCACCAGTGATTCGGGGGTAGCTTTCTTT; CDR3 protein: CATSDSGVAFF
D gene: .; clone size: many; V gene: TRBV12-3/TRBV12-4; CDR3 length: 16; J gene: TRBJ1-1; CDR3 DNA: TGTGCCAGCACCACCTACGGGGGCACGGCGAACACTGAAGCTTTCTTT; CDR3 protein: CASTTYGGTANTEAFF